A single sample is the source of the 20 T cell receptor beta chains below, sequenced in a study of T cell responses to AZD1222 COVID-19 vaccine. Sequencing was performed with immunoSEQ multiplex PCR; in TCRdb, only in-frame clones are kept and a portion is missing. Here the sample spans about 130,000 clones, about 90% being singletons. The specimen comprised peripheral blood, sampled on day 0 of MenACWY control vaccination. The receptors derive from an adult in good health.

The chain uses TRBV18 and TRBJ2-5; D may be TRBD2 (5 bases). CDR3 size: 15 residues. Germline V lookup: CDR1 KGHSH, CDR2 LQKENI. V dropped 3 bases and J dropped 1 base, with 12 bases sitting between them. CDR3 coding DNA: TGTGCCAGCTCACCCAAACTAGGAACCCAAGAGACCCAGTACTTC. This sequence encodes CASSPKLGTQETQYF.

The genes are TRBV28 and TRBJ2-7, with 13 bases matching TRBD2. After removal of 6 bases from V and 2 bases from J, the junction contained 10 bases not matched to a gene. Germline loops: CDR1 MDHEN, CDR2 SYDVKM. This CDR3 comprises 17 residues. CDR3 amino acids: CASSRGLAGVIPYEQYF. The CDR3 DNA sequence: TGTGCCAGCAGCCGAGGACTAGCGGGAGTCATCCCCTACGAGCAGTACTTC.

The chain uses TRBV5-8 and TRBJ2-7; 11 bases agree with TRBD2. J was trimmed by 5 bases and V by 0 bases; bases with no gene match: 7. CDR1 and CDR2 (germline): SGHTS, YDEGEE. The CDR3 runs to 16 residues. The CDR3 DNA reads as TGTGCCAGCAGCTTGGGACTAGCGGGAAGGTCCCACGAGCAGTACTTC. This gives the protein CASSLGLAGRSHEQYF.

This chain joins TRBV19 and TRBJ2-4, with 11 bases matching TRBD1. V gave up 10 bases and J gave up 0 bases; unmatched junction bases: 8. Germline assignment: CDR1 LNHDA and CDR2 SQIVND (reference sequence). The CDR3 contains 16 residues. CDR3 in amino acids: CATGTGGKAAKNIQYF. The CDR3, as DNA: TGTGCCACCGGGACAGGGGGAAAGGCAGCCAAAAACATTCAGTACTTC.

The V gene is TRBV2, the J gene TRBJ1-6, with a weak D call TRBD1 (6 bases). Trimming shortened V by 6 bases and J by 5 bases, and 11 bases separated the two germline ends. The CDR3 sequence is 14 residues long. Germline V gives CDR1 SNHLY, CDR2 FYNNEI. The DNA of the CDR3 is TGTGCCAGCAGCCTTCACAGGGATAATTCACCCCTCCACTTT. Translation: CASSLHRDNSPLHF.

The rearrangement links TRBV2 to TRBJ2-2, with D uncertain. Trimming took 3 bases from V and 0 from J, leaving 8 bases between them. Germline assignment: CDR1 SNHLY and CDR2 FYNNEI. The CDR3 consists of 15 residues. CDR3 nucleotides: TGTGCCAGCAGTGACAGCAGTTCGAACACCGGGGAGCTGTTTTTT. Translated, it gives CASSDSSSNTGELFF.

The gene calls are TRBV3-1 (or the pseudogene TRBV3-2) and TRBJ2-5; D unclear. The CDR3 has 16 residues. Trimming cost V 11 bases and J 5 bases, with 27 bases left between them. Looked up from germline, CDR1 is LGHDT and CDR2 is YNNKEL (reference sequence). The CDR3 sequence: CACGLEDETYLETQYF. CDR3 DNA sequence: TGTGCCTGCGGCCTAGAGGATGAAACATATCTGGAGACCCAGTACTTC.

V and J are TRBV29-1 and TRBJ1-4; 7 bases agree with TRBD1. V shed 3 bases and J 8 bases; nucleotides not matched to a gene: 9. The germline gives CDR1 SQVTM, CDR2 ANQGSEA. The CDR3 contains 14 residues. CDR3 coding DNA: TGCAGCGTTGACCCGACAGGGTTAGGAGAAAAACTGTTTTTT. This gives the protein CSVDPTGLGEKLFF.

V gene TRBV19 combines with J gene TRBJ2-1, with 8 bases lining up with TRBD1. CDR3 size: 13 residues. Germline V gene data show CDR1 as LNHDA and CDR2 as SQIVND (reference sequence). Trimming removed 5 bases from V and 7 bases from J; junction bases left unmatched: 4. CDR3 nucleotide sequence: TGTGCCAGTAGTTGGGGACAGGTAAATGAGCAGTTCTTC. This codes for CASSWGQVNEQFF.

This sequence joins TRBV6-1 and TRBJ2-7; either TRBD1 or TRBD2 may fit D (5 bases each). Looked up from germline, CDR1 is MNHNS and CDR2 is SASEGT. The CDR3 sequence is 16 residues long. V dropped 4 bases and J dropped 5 bases, with 21 bases sitting between them. The DNA of the CDR3 is TGTGCCAGCAGTGGAGCCCGAGGGGTGGGGTTTGACGAGCAGTACGTC. Amino acids: CASSGARGVGFDEQYV.

This clone was detected a few times. The genes are TRBV30 and TRBJ1-4; TRBD1 matches 8 bases. V was pared by 3 bases and J by 4 bases, with 1 base of the junction left unmatched. Germline V gives CDR1 GTSNPN, CDR2 SVGIG (reference sequence). The CDR3 has 13 residues. The CDR3 reads CAWRDRGNEKLFF. The DNA of the CDR3 is TGTGCCTGGAGAGACAGGGGTAATGAAAAACTGTTTTTT.

The genes are TRBV19 and TRBJ2-1; TRBD1 agrees at 12 bases. The trim removed 5 bases at V and 6 bases at J, leaving 5 bases unmatched. The length of the CDR3 is 15 residues. Germline V gene sequence: CDR1 LNHDA, CDR2 SQIVND (reference sequence). CDR3 loop: CASSSRDRGLNEQFF. As DNA, the CDR3 is TGTGCCAGTAGTTCCCGGGACAGGGGGCTCAATGAGCAGTTCTTC.

The rearrangement uses TRBV7-8 and TRBJ2-5; D perhaps matches TRBD2 (6 bases). The V end was cut by 3 bases, the J end by 0 bases, with 11 bases between. The CDR3 contains 15 residues. Germline CDR1 is SGHVS and CDR2 is FQNEAQ. CDR3 loop: CASSLDYSYQETQYF. CDR3 nucleotide sequence: TGTGCCAGCAGCTTGGACTACAGTTACCAAGAGACCCAGTACTTC.

The chain uses TRBV27 and TRBJ1-1; D is unresolved. Germline CDR1 is MNHEY and CDR2 is SMNVEV (reference sequence). V lost 3 bases to trimming and J lost 2 bases, with 7 bases between them. The CDR3 runs 13 residues. The CDR3 loop reads CASSFTANTEAFF. The DNA for the CDR3 is TGTGCCAGCAGTTTTACAGCAAACACTGAAGCTTTCTTT.

This clone has just one count. This chain uses TRBV5-1 with TRBJ2-6; the D is unclear. The CDR3 totals 14 residues. V was cut by 4 bases and J by 2 bases, with 7 bases left in between. The germline V gene encodes CDR1 SGHRS and CDR2 YFSETQ. The CDR3 spells CASSLGPGANVLTF. CDR3 nucleotides: TGCGCCAGCAGCCTCGGCCCTGGGGCCAACGTCCTGACTTTC. The full variable domain, its missing parts supplied by reference TRBV5-1 and TRBJ2-6, is KAGVTQTPRYLIKTRGQQVTLSCSPISGHRSVSWYQQTPGQGLQFLFEYFSETQRNKGNFPGRFSGRQFSNSRSEMNVSTLELGDSALYLCASSLGPGANVLTFGAGSRLTVL.

V and J are TRBV12-3 or TRBV12-4 and TRBJ1-6; D is ambiguous. The V and J ends lost 3 bases and 8 bases respectively, with 5 bases between them. The CDR3 spans 12 residues. CDR3 DNA sequence: TGTGCCAGCAGTTTGCAAGATTCACCCCTCCACTTT. Translating gives CASSLQDSPLHF.

The chain couples TRBV2 to TRBJ1-5, with 7 bases fitting TRBD1. There are 16 residues in the CDR3. J was trimmed by 4 bases and V by 4 bases; bases with no gene match: 10. Germline values: CDR1 SNHLY, CDR2 FYNNEI. This CDR3 reads CASSADREVGNQPQHF. The CDR3, as DNA: TGTGCCAGCAGTGCCGACAGGGAGGTTGGGAATCAGCCCCAGCATTTT.

The J gene is TRBJ1-2, the V gene TRBV30; D is ambiguous. The V gene lost 0 bases and the J gene lost 7 bases, with 9 bases spanning the gap. This CDR3 region has 12 residues. Germline V gene data show CDR1 as GTSNPN and CDR2 as SVGIG (reference sequence). The CDR3: CAWSVGPLGYTF. The CDR3 nucleotides read TGTGCCTGGAGTGTCGGGCCCCTTGGCTACACCTTC. Filled out from reference TRBV30 and TRBJ1-2, the complete variable domain reads SQTIHQWPATLVQPVGSPLSLECTVEGTSNPNLYWYRQAAGRGLQLLFYSVGIGQISSEVPQNLSASRPQDRQFILSSKKLLLSDSGFYLCAWSVGPLGYTFGSGTRLTVV.

The V call is TRBV5-6, the J call TRBJ2-7; 9 nucleotides line up with TRBD1. Per germline, CDR1 SGHDT and CDR2 YYEEEE. This CDR3 has 14 residues. J gave up 2 bases and V 4 bases, and 4 bases lay outside the gene matches. The CDR3 here is CASSPGQGPYEQYV. The DNA for the CDR3 is TGTGCCAGCAGCCCGGGACAGGGTCCCTACGAGCAGTACGTC.

A single count supports this clone. This rearrangement joins TRBV2 to TRBJ1-5; no reliable D call. Germline assignment: CDR1 SNHLY and CDR2 FYNNEI. With 0 bases removed from V and 2 bases from J, the gap between germline ends came to 8 bases. This CDR3 comprises 15 residues. The CDR3: CASSEALSGNQPQHF. CDR3 nucleotide sequence: TGTGCCAGCAGTGAAGCGCTATCCGGCAATCAGCCCCAGCATTTT.